This note documents a single T cell receptor beta chain sequence. These data belong to a study of shared clonotypes between healthy human individuals. The V end was cut by 1 base, the J end by 2 bases, with 9 bases between. Germline-derived CDR1 and CDR2 are MNHEY and SMNVEV (reference sequence). The CDR3 loop spans 15 amino acids. Cells designated naive CD8 were CD45RO-negative and were positively selected for CCR7, with terminally differentiated effector memory CD45RA+ cells excluded. Using immunoSEQ multiplex PCR, the repertoire was profiled, and TCRdb retains in-frame clones only, with some absent. The sample carries under 2,000,000 clones, about 94% recorded once.

V and J are TRBV27 and TRBJ1-5; D gene ambiguous. The source material was naive CD8+ T cells sorted from blood. The clonotype was recovered from a man aged 18 to 29 in good health. CDR3 bases: TGTGCCAGCAGTTTATTGGGAGGAGGCAATCAGCCCCAGCATTTT. Translation gives CASSLLGGGNQPQHF.